What follows are 13 T cell receptor beta chains derived from one specimen sequenced in a study of T cell responses to AZD1222 COVID-19 vaccine. TCRdb's table, derived via immunoSEQ multiplex PCR, lists solely in-frame clones and lacks some. The sample records around 140,000 clones, approximately 92% being singletons. The source was peripheral blood, collected on day 0 of AZD1222 vaccination. These receptors all come from an adult in good health.

This sequence joins TRBV10-3 and TRBJ2-7; 10 nucleotides agree with TRBD2. This CDR3 comprises 15 residues. Losses at the gene ends were 5 bases for V and 1 base for J; bases not matched to a gene: 5. Germline values: CDR1 ENHRY, CDR2 SYGVKD. The CDR3 DNA reads TGTGCCATCAGTCCTAGCGGGAGTTTATCCTACGAGCAGTACTTC. This codes for CAISPSGSLSYEQYF.

J is TRBJ2-1 and V is TRBV7-9; possibly TRBD1 for D (7 bases). The CDR3 runs to 13 residues. From germline, CDR1 is SEHNR and CDR2 FQNEAQ (reference sequence). The V gene lost 5 bases and the J gene lost 10 bases, with 15 bases spanning the gap. CDR3: CASSSPRDSEQFF. In DNA form, the CDR3 reads TGTGCCAGCAGCAGCCCGCGGGACAGCGAGCAGTTCTTC.

The genes are TRBV27 and TRBJ2-3, with D unclear. The CDR3 is made up of 14 amino acids. V was clipped by 2 bases and J by 2 bases, with 8 bases between them. In germline, CDR1 is MNHEY, CDR2 SMNVEV (reference sequence). DNA of the CDR3: TGTGCCAGCAGTTTAGGGCCTTACACAGATACGCAGTATTTT. The encoded protein is CASSLGPYTDTQYF.

The J gene is TRBJ1-2, the V gene TRBV6-5; no clear D. The CDR3 consists of 15 residues. Germline V gives CDR1 MNHEY, CDR2 SVGAGI. The germline V and J ends were trimmed by 0 bases and 6 bases, with 14 bases remaining between them. CDR3 region: CASSYSFWAENGYTF. DNA of the CDR3: TGTGCCAGCAGTTACTCCTTTTGGGCCGAAAATGGCTACACCTTC.

This clone is a singleton in its sample. J is TRBJ2-7 and V is TRBV7-9; 14 nucleotides match TRBD2. The CDR3 loop spans 15 amino acids. J lost 5 bases, V lost 4 bases, and 4 bases had no gene match. Germline V lookup: CDR1 SEHNR, CDR2 FQNEAQ (reference sequence). This chain's CDR3 is CASSSTSGRGDEQYF. Written as DNA, the CDR3 is TGTGCCAGCAGCTCGACTAGCGGGAGGGGCGACGAGCAGTACTTC.

V and J are TRBV6-4 and TRBJ1-6; TRBD1 is a possible D gene (5 bases). This CDR3 region has 16 residues. Germline V gene sequence: CDR1 MRHNA, CDR2 SNTAGT. Trimming stripped 5 bases from V and 3 bases from J, with 14 bases between. The CDR3 DNA reads as TGTGCCAGCAGTCCCACCGGGACCCACTATAATTCACCCCTCCACTTT. Protein: CASSPTGTHYNSPLHF.

This chain connects TRBV11-2 to TRBJ2-5, with 12 bases lining up with TRBD2. This CDR3 has 16 amino acids. With V trimmed by 4 bases and J by 5 bases, 8 bases remained unmatched. Germline V lookup: CDR1 SGHAT, CDR2 FQNNGV. CDR3: CASSSRTSGKGETQYF. CDR3 DNA sequence: TGTGCCAGCAGCTCGCGGACTAGCGGGAAAGGGGAGACCCAGTACTTC.

This chain links TRBV7-3 with TRBJ2-2, with 12 positions matching TRBD2. The germline CDR1 and CDR2 sequences are SGHTA and FQGTGA. The V and J ends lost 6 bases and 3 bases, in that order; junction bases with no gene match: 5. CDR3 length: 16 amino acids. The chain's CDR3 is CASSPGLAGYTGELFF. The CDR3 DNA sequence: TGTGCCAGCAGTCCTGGACTAGCGGGGTACACCGGGGAGCTGTTTTTT.

The chain has TRBV10-1 and TRBJ1-1; D uncertain. Trimming left V 8 bases short and J 0 bases short, with 10 bases between. Germline values: CDR1 WNHNN, CDR2 SYGVQD (reference sequence). This CDR3 is 13 amino acids long. CDR3 in DNA: TGCGCCAGCCGGGCACACCTGAACACTGAAGCTTTCTTT. Its protein product is CASRAHLNTEAFF.

This chain uses TRBV6-1 with TRBJ2-3, with D perhaps matching TRBD2 (5 bases). CDR3 length equals 15 residues. Germline CDR1 reads MNHNS; CDR2 reads SASEGT. Trimming cost V 1 base and J 2 bases, with 10 bases left between them. The CDR3 here is CASSEDAGSTDTQYF. The CDR3, as DNA: TGTGCCAGCAGTGAAGACGCGGGCTCCACAGATACGCAGTATTTT.

V gene TRBV5-6 combines with J gene TRBJ1-5, with 7 bases that match TRBD1. CDR1 is SGHDT, CDR2 YYEEEE, per germline. V lost 4 bases to trimming and J lost 3 bases; unmatched junction nucleotides: 7. CDR3 length: 15 amino acids. The CDR3 spells CASSMTGRDNQPQHF. As DNA, the CDR3 is TGTGCCAGCAGCATGACAGGGAGGGACAATCAGCCCCAGCATTTT.

The rearrangement joins TRBV28 to TRBJ1-2; 8 bases fit TRBD1. CDR1 is MDHEN and CDR2 is SYDVKM in the germline V gene. The CDR3 runs to 14 residues. J was trimmed by 8 bases and V by 6 bases; bases with no gene match: 11. CDR3 in amino acids: CASRDTGGVYGYTF. The DNA of the CDR3 is TGTGCCAGCAGGGATACAGGGGGAGTCTACGGCTACACCTTC.

Worth noting for this clone: The same CDR3 arises from other DNA sequences in this sample as well. This chain connects TRBV6-6 to TRBJ2-7; weak D call: TRBD2 (6 bases). This CDR3 is built from 11 residues. CDR1 MNHNY and CDR2 SVGAGI come from the germline V gene (reference sequence). V was trimmed by 7 bases and J by 4 bases, leaving 8 bases between them. CDR3 nucleotide sequence: TGTGCCAGCACCGCGGGGTACGAGCAGTACTTC. This translates into CASTAGYEQYF.